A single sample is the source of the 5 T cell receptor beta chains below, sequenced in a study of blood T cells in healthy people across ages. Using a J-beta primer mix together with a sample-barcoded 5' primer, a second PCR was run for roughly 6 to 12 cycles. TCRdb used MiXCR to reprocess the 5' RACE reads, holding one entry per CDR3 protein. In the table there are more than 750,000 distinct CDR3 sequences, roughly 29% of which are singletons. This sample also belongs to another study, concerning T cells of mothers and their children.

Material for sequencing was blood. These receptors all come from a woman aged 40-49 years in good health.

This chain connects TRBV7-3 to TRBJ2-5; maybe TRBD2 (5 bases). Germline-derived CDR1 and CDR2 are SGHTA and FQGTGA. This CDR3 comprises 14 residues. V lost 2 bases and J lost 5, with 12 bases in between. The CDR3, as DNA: TGTGCCAGCAGCTTAGAGGGCAACGGGGAGACCCAGTACTTC. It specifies CASSLEGNGETQYF.

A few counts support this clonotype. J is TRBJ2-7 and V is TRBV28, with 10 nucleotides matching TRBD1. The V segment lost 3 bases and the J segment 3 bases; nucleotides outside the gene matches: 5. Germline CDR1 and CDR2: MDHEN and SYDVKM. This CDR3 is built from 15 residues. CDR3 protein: CASSFSGTGVYEQYF. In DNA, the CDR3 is TGTGCCAGCAGTTTCTCGGGGACAGGGGTCTACGAGCAGTACTTC.

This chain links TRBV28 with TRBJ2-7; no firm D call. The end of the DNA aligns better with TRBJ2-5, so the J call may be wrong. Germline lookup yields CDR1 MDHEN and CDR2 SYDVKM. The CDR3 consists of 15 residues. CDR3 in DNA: TGTGCCAGCAGTTTCGACCGAAGGGTCTCGGAGACCCAGTACTTC. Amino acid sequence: CASSFDRRVSETQYF.

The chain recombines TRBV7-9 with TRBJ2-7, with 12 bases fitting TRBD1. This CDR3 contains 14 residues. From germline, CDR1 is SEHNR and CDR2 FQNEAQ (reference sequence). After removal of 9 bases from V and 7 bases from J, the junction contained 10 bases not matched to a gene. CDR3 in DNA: TGTGCCAGTGCCCGGGGACAGGGGGCTCAAGAGCAGTACTTC. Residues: CASARGQGAQEQYF.

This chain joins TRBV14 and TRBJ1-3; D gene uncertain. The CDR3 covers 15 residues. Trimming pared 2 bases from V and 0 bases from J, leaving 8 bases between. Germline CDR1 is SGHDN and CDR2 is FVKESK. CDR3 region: CASSQWVLSGNTIYF. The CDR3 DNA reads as TGTGCCAGCAGCCAATGGGTCCTCTCTGGAAACACCATATATTTT.